This T cell receptor (beta chain) was recorded in a study of glioma-infiltrating T cells. The iRepertoire nested amplicon-rescue multiplex PCR amplified TCR alpha and beta CDR3s from RNA. MiXCR was run by TCRdb on the multiplex PCR reads, yielding one entry per CDR3 protein. The data show some 150,000 distinct CDR3 sequences, 39% seen once. Broader study findings: CDR3 overlap between tissue and blood was very small.

In the case of this clonotype: What it recognizes is unknown.

The sequenced sample was glioma tissue, nonneoplastic brain tissue, or PBMCs (not recorded which). The clonotype originates from a human donor with low-grade glioma or glioblastoma, undergoing nonglioma brain surgery, or in good health (not recorded which).

CDR3 loop: CASSQGSQGGQPQHF. In nucleotides, the CDR3 is TGTGCCAGCAGCCAAGGTTCCCAGGGCGGTCAGCCCCAGCATTTT. This chain joins TRBV3-1 and TRBJ1-5, with D possibly matching TRBD1 (5 bases). Trimming removed 1 base at V and 6 bases at J, with 13 bases between. CDR3 length: 15 residues. Germline V gives CDR1 LGHDT, CDR2 YNNKEL (reference sequence).